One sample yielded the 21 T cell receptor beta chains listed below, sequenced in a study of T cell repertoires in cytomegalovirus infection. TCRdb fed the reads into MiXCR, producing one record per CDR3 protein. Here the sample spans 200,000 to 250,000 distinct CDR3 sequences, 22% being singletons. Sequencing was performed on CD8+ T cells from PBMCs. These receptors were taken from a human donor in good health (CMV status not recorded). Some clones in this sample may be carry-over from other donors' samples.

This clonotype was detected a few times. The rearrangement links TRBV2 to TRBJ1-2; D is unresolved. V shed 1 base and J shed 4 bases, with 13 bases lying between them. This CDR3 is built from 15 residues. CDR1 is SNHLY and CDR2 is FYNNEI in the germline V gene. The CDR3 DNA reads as TGTGCCAGCAGTGAAGGACGGAGCAGTGCCTATGGCTACACCTTC. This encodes CASSEGRSSAYGYTF.

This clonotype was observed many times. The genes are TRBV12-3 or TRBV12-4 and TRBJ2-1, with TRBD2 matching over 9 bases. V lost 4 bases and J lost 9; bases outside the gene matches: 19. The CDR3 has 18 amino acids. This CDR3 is CASSYRRFAGGPAVEQFF. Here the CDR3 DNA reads TGTGCCAGCAGTTACCGTCGTTTTGCGGGGGGGCCAGCCGTTGAGCAGTTCTTC.

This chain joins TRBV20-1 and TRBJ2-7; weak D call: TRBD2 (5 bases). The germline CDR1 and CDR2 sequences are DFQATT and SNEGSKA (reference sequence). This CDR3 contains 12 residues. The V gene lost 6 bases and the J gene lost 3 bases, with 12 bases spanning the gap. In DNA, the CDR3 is TGCAGTGCCTCAGCGGAAGACTACGAGCAGTACTTC. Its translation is CSASAEDYEQYF.

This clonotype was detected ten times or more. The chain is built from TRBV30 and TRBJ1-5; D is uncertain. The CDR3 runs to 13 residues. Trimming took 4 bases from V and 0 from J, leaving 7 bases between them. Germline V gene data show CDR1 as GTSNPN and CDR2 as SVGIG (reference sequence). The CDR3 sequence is CAWNTDSNQPQHF. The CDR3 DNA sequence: TGTGCCTGGAACACAGATAGCAATCAGCCCCAGCATTTT.

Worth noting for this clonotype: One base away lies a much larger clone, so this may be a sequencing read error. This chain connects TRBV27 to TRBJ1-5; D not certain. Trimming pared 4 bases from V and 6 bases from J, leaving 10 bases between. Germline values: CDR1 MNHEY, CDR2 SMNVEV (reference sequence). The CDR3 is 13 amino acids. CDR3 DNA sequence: TGTGCCAGCAGTTGGGTTATCGGTCAGCCCCAGCATTTT. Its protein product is CASSWVIGQPQHF.

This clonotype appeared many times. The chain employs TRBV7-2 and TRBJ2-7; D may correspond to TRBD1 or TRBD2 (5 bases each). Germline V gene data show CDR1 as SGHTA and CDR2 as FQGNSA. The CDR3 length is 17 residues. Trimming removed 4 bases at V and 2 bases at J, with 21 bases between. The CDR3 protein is CASSSETGPPRPYEQYF. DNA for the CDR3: TGTGCCAGCAGCTCCGAAACGGGACCCCCAAGACCCTACGAGCAGTACTTC.

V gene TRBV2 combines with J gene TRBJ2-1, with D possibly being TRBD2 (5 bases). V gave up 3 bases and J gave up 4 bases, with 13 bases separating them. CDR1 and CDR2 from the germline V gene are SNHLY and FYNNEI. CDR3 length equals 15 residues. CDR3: CASSEEAILYNEQFF. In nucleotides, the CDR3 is TGTGCCAGCAGTGAGGAGGCAATTTTATACAATGAGCAGTTCTTC.

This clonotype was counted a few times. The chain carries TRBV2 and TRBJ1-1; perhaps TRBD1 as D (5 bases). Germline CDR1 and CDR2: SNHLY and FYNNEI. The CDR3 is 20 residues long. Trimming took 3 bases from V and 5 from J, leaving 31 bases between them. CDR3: CASSDLFGGGNGARKTEAFF. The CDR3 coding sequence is TGTGCCAGCAGTGATTTATTCGGCGGGGGGAATGGGGCGAGGAAGACTGAAGCTTTCTTT.

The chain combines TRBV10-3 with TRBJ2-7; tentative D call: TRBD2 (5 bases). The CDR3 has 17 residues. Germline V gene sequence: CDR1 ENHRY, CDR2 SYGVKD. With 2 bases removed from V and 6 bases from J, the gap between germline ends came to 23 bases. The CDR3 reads CAISEPNPGPEVAEQYF. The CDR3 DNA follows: TGTGCCATCAGTGAGCCTAACCCCGGGCCGGAGGTGGCCGAGCAGTACTTC.

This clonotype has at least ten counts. CDR3 DNA sequence: TGTGCCAGCAGCTCCGACAGGGTAGAAGCTTTCTTT. This translates into CASSSDRVEAFF. The V call is TRBV7-9, the J call TRBJ1-1; 7 bases map to TRBD1. The CDR3 spans 12 residues. The junction had 4 bases not matched to a gene; V was cut back by 4 bases and J by 8 bases. Germline V CDR1 and CDR2: SEHNR, FQNEAQ (reference sequence).

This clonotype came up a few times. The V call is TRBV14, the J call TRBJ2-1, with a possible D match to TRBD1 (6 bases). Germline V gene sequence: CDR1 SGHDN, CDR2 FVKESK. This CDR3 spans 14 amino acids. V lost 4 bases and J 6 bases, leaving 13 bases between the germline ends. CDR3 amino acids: CASSLRTAGNEQFF. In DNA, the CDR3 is TGTGCCAGCAGCCTAAGGACAGCAGGCAATGAGCAGTTCTTC.

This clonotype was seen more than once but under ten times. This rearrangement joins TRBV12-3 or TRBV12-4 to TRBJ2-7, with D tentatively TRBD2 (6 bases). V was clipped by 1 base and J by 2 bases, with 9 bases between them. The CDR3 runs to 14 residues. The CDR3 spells CASSLGGITYEQYF. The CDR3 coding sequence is TGTGCCAGCAGTTTAGGCGGGATTACCTACGAGCAGTACTTC.

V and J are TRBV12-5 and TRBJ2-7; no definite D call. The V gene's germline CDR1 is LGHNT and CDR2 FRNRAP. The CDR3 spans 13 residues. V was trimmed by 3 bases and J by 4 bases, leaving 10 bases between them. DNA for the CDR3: TGTGCTAGTGGTTTCGAGATCGGGTACGAGCAGTACTTC. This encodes CASGFEIGYEQYF.

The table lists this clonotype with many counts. CDR3 nucleotide sequence: TGTGCCAGCAGCTTACAGGACTCCTACGAGCAGTACTTC. Protein: CASSLQDSYEQYF. V gene TRBV7-6 combines with J gene TRBJ2-7; D not resolved. V lost 2 bases and J 0 bases, leaving 5 bases between the germline ends. Per the germline V gene, CDR1 is SGHVS and CDR2 is FNYEAQ. The CDR3 is 13 residues long.

The CDR3, as DNA: TGCAGCGTGGGCCAGGCGCCTAGCACAGATACGCAGTATTTT. It yields the protein CSVGQAPSTDTQYF. The chain combines TRBV29-1 with TRBJ2-3; D not certain. This CDR3 region has 14 residues. Germline loops: CDR1 SQVTM, CDR2 ANQGSEA. V lost 6 bases, J lost 0 bases, and 13 bases lay in between.

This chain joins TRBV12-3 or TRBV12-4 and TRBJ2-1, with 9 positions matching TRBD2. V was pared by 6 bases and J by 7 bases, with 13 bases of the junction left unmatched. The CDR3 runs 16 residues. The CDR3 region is CASSPPGGGAINEQFF. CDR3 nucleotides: TGTGCCAGCAGCCCCCCGGGCGGGGGGGCCATAAATGAGCAGTTCTTC.

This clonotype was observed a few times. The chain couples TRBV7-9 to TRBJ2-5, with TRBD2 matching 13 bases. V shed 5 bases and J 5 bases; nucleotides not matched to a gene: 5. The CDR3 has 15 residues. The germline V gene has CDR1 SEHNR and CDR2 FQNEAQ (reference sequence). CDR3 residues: CASSEGLAGLETQYF. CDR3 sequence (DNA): TGTGCCAGCAGCGAGGGACTAGCGGGGCTCGAGACCCAGTACTTC. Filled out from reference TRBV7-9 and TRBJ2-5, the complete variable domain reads DTGVSQNPRHKITKRGQNVTFRCDPISEHNRLYWYRQTLGQGPEFLTYFQNEAQLEKSRLLSDRFSAERPKGSFSTLEIQRTEQGDSAMYLCASSEGLAGLETQYFGPGTRLLVL.

The CDR3 nucleotides are TGTGCCAGCAGCACGTTCGCCGGGGACTTAGATGGCTACACCTTC. Its translation is CASSTFAGDLDGYTF. The genes are TRBV9 and TRBJ1-2; the D gene is possibly TRBD1 (5 bases). Germline V gene data show CDR1 as SGDLS and CDR2 as YYNGEE. Trimming left V 4 bases short and J 6 bases short, with 19 bases between. CDR3 length equals 15 residues.

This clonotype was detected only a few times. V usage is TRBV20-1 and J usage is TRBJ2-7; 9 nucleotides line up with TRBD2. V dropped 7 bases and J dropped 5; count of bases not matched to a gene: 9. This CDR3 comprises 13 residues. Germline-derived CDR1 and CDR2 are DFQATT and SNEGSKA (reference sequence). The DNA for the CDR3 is TGCAGTGTATGGGCTAGCGGGGCCCACGAGCAGTACTTC. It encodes CSVWASGAHEQYF.

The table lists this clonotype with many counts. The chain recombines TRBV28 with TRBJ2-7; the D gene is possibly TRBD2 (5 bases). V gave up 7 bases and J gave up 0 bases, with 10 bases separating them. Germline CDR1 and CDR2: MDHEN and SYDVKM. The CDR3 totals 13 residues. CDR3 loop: CASIGISSYEQYF. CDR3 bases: TGTGCCAGCATCGGGATCAGCTCCTACGAGCAGTACTTC. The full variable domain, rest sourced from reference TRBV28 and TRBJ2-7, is DVKVTQSSRYLVKRTGEKVFLECVQDMDHENMFWYRQDPGLGLRLIYFSYDVKMKEKGDIPEGYSVSREKKERFSLILESASTNQTSMYLCASIGISSYEQYFGPGTRLTVT.

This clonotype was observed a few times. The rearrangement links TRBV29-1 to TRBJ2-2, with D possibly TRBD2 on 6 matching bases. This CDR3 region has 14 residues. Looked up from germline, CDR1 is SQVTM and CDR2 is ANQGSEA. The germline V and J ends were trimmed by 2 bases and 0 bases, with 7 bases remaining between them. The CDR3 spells CSVERGANTGELFF. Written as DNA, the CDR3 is TGCAGCGTTGAACGCGGGGCGAACACCGGGGAGCTGTTTTTT.